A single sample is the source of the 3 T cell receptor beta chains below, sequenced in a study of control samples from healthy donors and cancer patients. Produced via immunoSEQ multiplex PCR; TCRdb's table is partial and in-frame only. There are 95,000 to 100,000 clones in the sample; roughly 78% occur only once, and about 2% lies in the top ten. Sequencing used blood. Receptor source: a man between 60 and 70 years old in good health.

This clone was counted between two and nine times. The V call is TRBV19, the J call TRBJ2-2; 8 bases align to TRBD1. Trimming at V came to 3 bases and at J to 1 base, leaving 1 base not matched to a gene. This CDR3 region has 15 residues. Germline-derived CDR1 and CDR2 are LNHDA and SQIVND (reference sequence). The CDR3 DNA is TGTGCCAGTAGTATGACAGGGGAGAACACCGGGGAGCTGTTTTTT. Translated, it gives CASSMTGENTGELFF.

The chain's CDR3 is CASSSSGGLSFEKLFF. CDR3 nucleotides: TGTGCCAGCAGCTCGTCAGGGGGCTTATCGTTTGAAAAACTGTTTTTT. This chain connects TRBV7-9 to TRBJ1-4; 8 positions match TRBD1. Trimming at V came to 4 bases and at J to 7 bases, leaving 11 bases not matched to a gene. This CDR3 contains 16 residues. Germline V gives CDR1 SEHNR, CDR2 FQNEAQ (reference sequence).

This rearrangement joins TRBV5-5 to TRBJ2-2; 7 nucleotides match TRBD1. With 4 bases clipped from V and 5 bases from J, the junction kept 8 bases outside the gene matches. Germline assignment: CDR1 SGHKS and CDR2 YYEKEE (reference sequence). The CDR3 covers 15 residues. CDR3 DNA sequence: TGTGCCAGCAGCCCGGGAACACAGGGGACCGGGGAGCTGTTTTTT. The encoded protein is CASSPGTQGTGELFF.